Sequencing of this T cell receptor (beta chain) was carried out in a study of T-cell reconstitution after alpha-beta-depleted transplantation in children. This clonotype was counted between two and nine times. Per the germline V gene, CDR1 is SGHAT and CDR2 is FQNNGV. Trimming shortened V by 3 bases and J by 5 bases, and 23 bases separated the two germline ends. The CDR3 consists of 18 residues. It was with unique molecular identifiers that the TCRbeta library was prepared. Each CDR3 protein is one row after TCRdb ran MiXCR on the PCR reads. The sample yields 500,000 to 650,000 distinct CDR3 sequences, more than 9.5% seen once.

This sequence joins TRBV11-2 and TRBJ2-1; perhaps TRBD2 as D (5 bases). Sequencing was performed on PBMCs, mostly from graft donor cells, taken 180 days after TCRalphabeta/CD19-depleted stem cell transplant. The clonotype was recovered from a female patient aged 2-10 years who had a stem cell transplant for aplastic anemia, so the T cells may come from the graft donor. The CDR3 here is CASSFRLAFSRDNNEQFF. DNA for the CDR3: TGTGCCAGCAGCTTTCGTCTAGCTTTCAGTCGGGATAACAATGAGCAGTTCTTC.